Each of the 5 T cell receptor beta chains below was sequenced from the same sample in a study of response to subunit inactivated influenza vaccine. Each CDR3 protein gets one entry after TCRdb re-called the RT-PCR reads with MiXCR. The sample records more than 450,000 distinct CDR3 sequences, 12% being singletons. This specimen consisted of PBMCs from blood, obtained on the day of vaccination. These receptors came from a man aged 50 or older who received an inactivated influenza vaccine.

The chain employs TRBV7-3 and TRBJ1-1, with D possibly matching TRBD1 (6 bases). Germline V CDR1 and CDR2: SGHTA, FQGTGA. The CDR3 extends over 15 amino acids. Trimming removed 1 base from V and 1 base from J, with 10 bases in between. The CDR3 DNA is TGTGCCAGCAGCTTAATGGGGGGGGCGAACACTGAAGCTTTCTTT. This codes for CASSLMGGANTEAFF.

This clonotype was seen at least ten times. The CDR3 DNA reads TGTGCCAGCAGTCTCGGACGGGTCTCCTACAATGAGCAGTTCTTC. It specifies CASSLGRVSYNEQFF. V is TRBV12-3 or TRBV12-4 and J is TRBJ2-1; D remains ambiguous. The CDR3 covers 15 residues. Trimming shortened V by 5 bases and J by 0 bases, and 11 bases separated the two germline ends.

The chain joins TRBV15 to TRBJ2-7, with 9 bases that match TRBD1. Per the germline V gene, CDR1 is LNHNV and CDR2 is YYDKDF (reference sequence). CDR3 length: 16 residues. V was clipped by 3 bases and J by 3 bases; unmatched bases: 9. The CDR3 nucleotides are TGTGCCACCAGCAGTGACAGGACAGGGGACTTCTACGAGCAGTACTTC. Translated, it gives CATSSDRTGDFYEQYF.

There are many counts of this clonotype. The chain recombines TRBV4-2 with TRBJ2-3; no definite D call. CDR1 is LGHNA and CDR2 is YNFKEQ in the germline V gene. The CDR3 covers 17 residues. V was shortened by 0 bases and J by 2 bases, with 15 bases between the two germline ends. CDR3 residues: CASSQEGESTPTDTQYF. The CDR3 DNA reads TGTGCCAGCAGCCAAGAAGGCGAGAGTACCCCCACAGATACGCAGTATTTT.

Ten or more counts support this clonotype. V is TRBV12-3 or TRBV12-4 and J is TRBJ2-3; 7 bases align to TRBD1. J lost 2 bases, V lost 4 bases, and 6 bases had no gene match. This CDR3 comprises 15 residues. This CDR3 is CASSSLRGYTDTQYF. The CDR3 DNA reads as TGTGCCAGCAGTTCCCTCAGGGGGTACACAGATACGCAGTATTTT.